The 13 T cell receptor beta chains reported below all come from one sample, sequenced in a study of cytomegalovirus exposure and HLA in healthy donors. The protocol was immunoSEQ multiplex PCR, while the TCRdb copy is restricted to in-frame clones and leaves out a portion. The table lists around 140,000 clones, roughly 89% of them singletons, with roughly 1.2% in the top ten. The sequenced sample was PBMCs. The source of these receptors is a woman aged 18-35 years in good health and CMV-seronegative.

The chain is built from TRBV5-1 and TRBJ2-3; 9 bases fit TRBD1. CDR3 length equals 15 residues. J gave up 0 bases and V 7 bases, and 6 bases lay outside the gene matches. Germline loops: CDR1 SGHRS, CDR2 YFSETQ. The DNA of the CDR3 is TGCGCCAGCCGAGAGACAGGGGGAAGCACAGATACGCAGTATTTT. It yields the protein CASRETGGSTDTQYF. Full variable domain (remainder filled in from reference TRBV5-1 and TRBJ2-3): KAGVTQTPRYLIKTRGQQVTLSCSPISGHRSVSWYQQTPGQGLQFLFEYFSETQRNKGNFPGRFSGRQFSNSRSEMNVSTLELGDSALYLCASRETGGSTDTQYFGPGTRLTVL.

The chain has TRBV6-5 and TRBJ1-5, with D unresolved. V lost 0 bases, J lost 1 base, and 4 bases lay in between. The CDR3 loop spans 14 amino acids. Germline V gives CDR1 MNHEY, CDR2 SVGAGI. CDR3 protein: CASSYSTSNQPQHF. The CDR3 DNA reads as TGTGCCAGCAGTTACTCGACAAGCAATCAGCCCCAGCATTTT.

The chain combines TRBV9 with TRBJ1-1; 7 nucleotides align to TRBD1. In germline, CDR1 is SGDLS, CDR2 YYNGEE. V lost 4 bases to trimming and J lost 5 bases; unmatched junction nucleotides: 5. The CDR3 covers 13 residues. CDR3 DNA sequence: TGTGCCAGCAGCCCAGGGGGTGGAACTGAAGCTTTCTTT. Amino acids: CASSPGGGTEAFF.

The chain combines TRBV6-5 with TRBJ2-7; 8 bases are a match to TRBD1. Germline values: CDR1 MNHEY, CDR2 SVGAGI. J was trimmed by 3 bases and V by 6 bases; bases with no gene match: 7. CDR3 length: 14 amino acids. The CDR3 sequence: CASSQGQVFYEQYF. The CDR3 bases are TGTGCCAGCAGCCAGGGACAGGTATTCTACGAGCAGTACTTC.

The genes are TRBV15 and TRBJ1-1; weak D call: TRBD1 (6 bases). V lost 3 bases and J lost 4, with 15 bases in between. The CDR3 loop spans 15 amino acids. Germline V gene lookup returns CDR1 LNHNV and CDR2 YYDKDF (reference sequence). The CDR3 sequence is CATSSHRAAGTEAFF. CDR3 DNA sequence: TGTGCCACCAGCAGCCACAGGGCCGCGGGCACTGAAGCTTTCTTT.

The chain uses TRBV4-2 and TRBJ1-1, with D possibly TRBD1 on 6 matching bases. CDR1 is LGHNA, CDR2 YNFKEQ, per germline. CDR3 length: 13 residues. Trimming shortened V by 7 bases and J by 0 bases, and 9 bases separated the two germline ends. The CDR3 coding sequence is TGTGCCAGCAACAGGGATGTGAACACTGAAGCTTTCTTT. It specifies CASNRDVNTEAFF.

The chain has TRBV5-1 and TRBJ1-2, with TRBD1 matching over 7 bases. CDR3 length equals 15 residues. Germline V gene data show CDR1 as SGHRS and CDR2 as YFSETQ. V was pared by 5 bases and J by 5 bases, with 12 bases of the junction left unmatched. The CDR3 loop is CASRILPGQQYGYTF. The CDR3 DNA reads TGCGCCAGCAGAATATTACCGGGACAGCAATATGGCTACACCTTC.

This chain links TRBV19 with TRBJ1-1, with D possibly TRBD1 on 6 matching bases. CDR1 is LNHDA, CDR2 SQIVND, per germline (reference sequence). This CDR3 region has 15 residues. V lost 5 bases and J lost 5, with 18 bases in between. In DNA form, the CDR3 reads TGTGCCAGTAGTGTAACAGGGTACCGGGCGACTGAAGCTTTCTTT. The encoded protein is CASSVTGYRATEAFF.

This rearrangement joins TRBV6-5 to TRBJ1-2; a weak D match, TRBD1 (6 bases). CDR1 MNHEY and CDR2 SVGAGI come from the germline V gene. V lost 7 bases and J lost 6, with 21 bases in between. The CDR3 has 15 amino acids. CDR3: CASTLQPSGGNGYTF. The CDR3 DNA sequence: TGTGCCAGCACCTTACAGCCTAGCGGGGGCAATGGCTACACCTTC.

Only a few counts were recorded for this clone. The chain employs TRBV6-1 and TRBJ1-2; D may be TRBD1 (6 bases). The germline V gene encodes CDR1 MNHNS and CDR2 SASEGT. The V gene lost 6 bases and the J gene lost 7 bases, with 15 bases spanning the gap. This CDR3 comprises 13 residues. This CDR3 is CASSLGGVSGYTF. The CDR3, as DNA: TGTGCCAGCAGCCTAGGGGGGGTATCTGGCTACACCTTC.

The rearrangement uses TRBV7-9 and TRBJ1-2; TRBD1 matches 7 bases. Germline V gene data show CDR1 as SEHNR and CDR2 as FQNEAQ (reference sequence). The CDR3 is made up of 12 amino acids. Trimming removed 5 bases from V and 8 bases from J; junction bases left unmatched: 5. The chain's CDR3 is CASSKQGKGYTF. The DNA for the CDR3 is TGTGCCAGCAGCAAACAGGGGAAGGGCTACACCTTC.

V is TRBV19 and J is TRBJ2-1, with a weak D call TRBD2 (6 bases). Germline V gene sequence: CDR1 LNHDA, CDR2 SQIVND (reference sequence). V lost 5 bases to trimming and J lost 8 bases, with 19 bases between them. The CDR3 contains 15 residues. Written as DNA, the CDR3 is TGTGCCAGTAGTGATACTAGCACTTTGTCCTATGAGCAGTTCTTC. Its protein product is CASSDTSTLSYEQFF. The full variable domain, rest sourced from reference TRBV19 and TRBJ2-1, is DGGITQSPKYLFRKEGQNVTLSCEQNLNHDAMYWYRQDPGQGLRLIYYSQIVNDFQKGDIAEGYSVSREKKESFPLTVTSAQKNPTAFYLCASSDTSTLSYEQFFGPGTRLTVL.

The rearrangement uses TRBV11-3 and TRBJ2-1; D remains ambiguous. Germline values: CDR1 SGHNT, CDR2 YENEEA. The CDR3 totals 13 residues. V was clipped by 5 bases and J by 2 bases, with 7 bases between them. CDR3 sequence: CASSRDTYNEQFF. The CDR3 nucleotides read TGTGCCAGCAGCCGAGACACCTACAATGAGCAGTTCTTC.